This T cell receptor beta chain appears in the sequencing data of a study of T-cell reconstitution after alpha-beta-depleted transplantation in children. The authors prepared the TCRbeta library with unique molecular identifiers. TCRdb called the PCR reads again in MiXCR, with one record for every CDR3 protein. Here the sample spans 400,000 to 450,000 distinct CDR3 sequences, 43% being singletons. The germline CDR1 and CDR2 sequences are MNHNS and SASEGT. With V trimmed by 4 bases and J by 3 bases, 3 bases remained unmatched. The CDR3 consists of 14 residues. V usage is TRBV6-1 and J usage is TRBJ2-7, with 10 bases fitting TRBD1. The source is a girl aged 2-10 years with aplastic anemia, due to receive a stem cell transplant. The specimen comprised PBMCs, sampled before TCRalphabeta/CD19-depleted stem cell transplant. CDR3 region: CASSAGQGVYEQYF. The CDR3 nucleotides read TGTGCCAGCAGTGCCGGACAGGGGGTCTACGAGCAGTACTTC.